This T cell receptor beta chain is from a study of blood T cell repertoires in COVID-19. Study as a whole: Collection of acute and convalescent COVID-19 samples took place in the United States, Italy and Spain. From T cells, B-cell-depleted T cells, or PBMCs came the material, which was cDNA or gDNA.

Cohort allocation depended upon clinical history that participants reported. TCRdb's copy holds only in-frame clones and misses some; the assay was immunoSEQ multiplex PCR. The table lists roughly 200,000 clones, 86% of them singletons. The CDR3 length is 15 residues. CDR1 and CDR2 from the germline V gene are DFQATT and SNEGSKA (reference sequence). The V gene lost 3 bases and the J gene lost 1 base, with 15 bases spanning the gap. This chain links TRBV20-1 with TRBJ2-5, with D maybe TRBD1 (5 bases). The material sequenced was PBMCs or T cells enriched from blood (not recorded which). The sequence came from a woman aged 40 to 50 with acute COVID-19. The CDR3 nucleotides read TGCAGTGCTAGTCGCGACAGCACAACCCAAGAGACCCAGTACTTC. This encodes CSASRDSTTQETQYF.